The sequence of this T cell receptor beta chain was determined in a study of T cell responses to AZD1222 COVID-19 vaccine. Measured with immunoSEQ multiplex PCR; TCRdb has only the in-frame clones, and not every one. The sample carries 150,000 or so clones, about 90% recorded once. This CDR3 comprises 15 residues. Germline lookup yields CDR1 SGHDT and CDR2 YYEEEE. V shed 5 bases, J shed 5 bases, and the junction held 7 bases outside the gene matches. The study's findings and limits: Possibly, clonal diversity was underestimated; donors were largely white British and included more females.

A word on this clone: Its antigen is still unknown.

Doses given second, at about 4 or about 12 weeks, were pooled. The clonotype was recovered from an adult who received the AZD1222 COVID-19 vaccine. The sequences come from peripheral blood, collected 28 days after the second AZD1222 dose. V and J are TRBV5-6 and TRBJ2-5, with 12 nucleotides matching TRBD2. CDR3 nucleotides: TGTGCCAGCAGTTTGACTAGCGGGGGTAATGAGACCCAGTACTTC. Protein product: CASSLTSGGNETQYF.